This T cell receptor (beta chain) was recovered during a study of cytomegalovirus exposure and HLA in healthy donors (dated by TCRdb to 2016 to 2017). In terms of the full investigation: According to a later analysis, one platform produced both the approximately 110 validation repertoires and the 670 or so repertoires of the first cohort. The study combined high-throughput TCR immunosequencing, statistical association of individual TCRs with disease status, and machine learning to predict cytomegalovirus infection status. The study aimed to test whether cataloging public T cell receptors could reveal signatures of past pathogen exposure. A separate validation cohort of roughly 130 different subjects was used in addition to the roughly 670-subject first cohort. The investigation overall reported the following: Cytomegalovirus status was reported to be diagnosed by the classifier with high specificity and sensitivity in both the original and validation cohorts. A few of the identified cytomegalovirus-associated TCR beta chains were confirmed in vitro to be specific for cytomegalovirus antigens. While some public TCRs were present in many individuals, most TCR sequences turned up only very rarely across donors. The validation cohort had no HLA typing available for a later analysis, so co-occurrence within that cohort was assessed over all 120 or so repertoires. The study gave a list of about 150 TCR beta chains associated with cytomegalovirus. A later analysis found that TCRs clustered in the first cohort also tended to co-occur in the 130 or so validation repertoires, with 94% of cluster scores above 0. The authors suggested that the approach could potentially be generalized to other disease states and immunological phenotypes.

The donors belonged to the validation cohort of around 130 subjects, which was separate from the approximately 700-subject first cohort. Libraries came from the immunoSEQ multiplex PCR assay. For the original study's pipeline: To diagnose cytomegalovirus status from the catalog of TCR beta chain sequences, a statistical classification framework was built. Held by TCRdb, this immuneACCESS table contains in-frame sequences only and omits some clones. Under half of the omission traces to an unresolved V gene where checked; the cause of the rest is unknown. D and trimming come from the DNA, and the V and J calls and clone size come from that table. Here the sample has about 200,000 clones; about 81% occur a single time. The ten top clones hold around 1.2% of the sample. A remark on this clone: This clone's antigen is unknown. Nothing much larger sits one base from this clone, and base qualities are not available.

The germline V gene (reference sequence) provides CDR1 LNHNV and CDR2 YYDKDF. The CDR3 runs 16 amino acids, cysteine and phenylalanine included. This entry keeps only the CDR3 DNA: 48 bases, framed from base 1. Germline trimming amounts to 0 bases on V and 0 bases on J, with 4 as the count of junction bases outside the gene matches. The source of this sequence is a woman between 25 and 40 years old in good health and CMV-seronegative. The rearranged chain carries TRBV15 and TRBJ1-2; 7 central nucleotides agree with TRBD1. The sample taken for sequencing was PBMCs. This receptor carries the CDR3 CATSRDLGTANYGYTF. The nucleotide sequence reads TGTGCCACCAGCAGAGATTTGGGGACAGCTAACTATGGCTACACCTTC.